Each of the 12 T cell receptor beta chains below was sequenced from the same sample in a study of blood T cell repertoires in COVID-19. TCRdb keeps only in-frame clones here, not all; method: immunoSEQ multiplex PCR. The sample includes roughly 100,000 clones, 70% to 90% of them seen just once. Sequencing input: peripheral blood. The source of these receptors is a man aged 50-59 years in a cohort sampled during active COVID-19.

In this sample, this clone turned up a few times. This chain uses TRBV6-2 or TRBV6-3 with TRBJ2-1, with D perhaps matching TRBD1 (5 bases). The germline V gene has CDR1 MNHEY and CDR2 SVGEGT. V was trimmed by 2 bases and J by 0 bases, leaving 8 bases between them. The CDR3 runs to 15 residues. The CDR3 region has the DNA TGTGCCAGCAGTTACGGGGCCGGCTCCTACAATGAGCAGTTCTTC. Translation: CASSYGAGSYNEQFF.

The chain is built from TRBV11-3 and TRBJ2-5, with 7 bases aligning to TRBD1. Per germline, CDR1 SGHNT and CDR2 YENEEA. The trim removed 3 bases at V and 5 bases at J, leaving 6 bases unmatched. The CDR3 runs 14 residues. The CDR3 region has the DNA TGTGCCAGCAGCTTCGACAGGGTGGGGGAGACCCAGTACTTC. It encodes CASSFDRVGETQYF. Looking up the rest from reference TRBV11-3 and TRBJ2-5 gives the full variable domain: EAGVVQSPRYKIIEKKQPVAFWCNPISGHNTLYWYLQNLGQGPELLIRYENEEAVDDSQLPKDRFSAERLKGVDSTLKIQPAELGDSAVYLCASSFDRVGETQYFGPGTRLLVL.

This chain links TRBV19 with TRBJ1-2; D not certain. The germline CDR1 and CDR2 sequences are LNHDA and SQIVND (reference sequence). This CDR3 has 13 amino acids. V was trimmed by 8 bases and J by 4 bases, leaving 14 bases between them. CDR3 DNA sequence: TGTGCCAGTGAGCGAGCGGTCGCCTATGGCTACACCTTC. Its translation: CASERAVAYGYTF.

This clone appeared once. The chain has TRBV2 and TRBJ2-1; 15 bases are a match to TRBD2. Unmatched junction bases numbered 14, after V lost 8 bases and J lost 6 bases. The V gene's germline CDR1 is SNHLY and CDR2 FYNNEI. There are 18 residues in the CDR3. CDR3 bases: TGTGCCAGCGGCCGTACCGGGACTAGCGGGGGGCACATCAATGAGCAGTTCTTC. This encodes CASGRTGTSGGHINEQFF.

This chain uses TRBV5-4 with TRBJ1-2; D is unresolved. This CDR3 has 15 residues. Trimming stripped 4 bases from V and 5 bases from J, with 18 bases between. Germline-derived CDR1 and CDR2 are SGHNT and YYREEE (reference sequence). For the CDR3, the DNA is TGTGCCAGCAGCCCGCGGGCAGAGACTAGGTATGGCTACACCTTC. Encoded protein: CASSPRAETRYGYTF. The full variable domain, its missing parts supplied by reference TRBV5-4 and TRBJ1-2, is ETGVTQSPTHLIKTRGQQVTLRCSSQSGHNTVSWYQQALGQGPQFIFQYYREEENGRGNFPPRFSGLQFPNYSSELNVNALELDDSALYLCASSPRAETRYGYTFGSGTRLTVV.

This chain joins TRBV3-1 (or the pseudogene TRBV3-2) and TRBJ1-4; tentatively, D is TRBD1 (5 bases). The CDR3 extends over 14 amino acids. Germline lookup yields CDR1 LGHDT and CDR2 YNNKEL (reference sequence). The V end was cut by 3 bases, the J end by 4 bases, with 9 bases between. The chain's CDR3 is CASSQGRSNEKLFF. The CDR3 coding sequence is TGTGCCAGCAGCCAGGGGCGGAGTAATGAAAAACTGTTTTTT.

The rearrangement links TRBV28 to TRBJ1-2; 12 bases fit TRBD1. This CDR3 is built from 14 residues. Trimming took 10 bases from V and 7 from J; bases not matched to a gene: 10. Germline V gene data show CDR1 as MDHEN and CDR2 as SYDVKM. The CDR3 region has the DNA TGTGCCACCGTCCGGGACAGGGGGCTCGTTGGCTACACCTTC. Its protein product is CATVRDRGLVGYTF.

The gene calls are TRBV5-6 and TRBJ2-2; D call uncertain. V lost 4 bases and J lost 0, with 19 bases in between. CDR1 is SGHDT and CDR2 is YYEEEE in the germline V gene. The CDR3 loop spans 18 amino acids. The CDR3 loop reads CASSRRRDLPPNTGELFF. DNA for the CDR3: TGTGCCAGCAGCCGTCGTAGAGATCTCCCCCCGAACACCGGGGAGCTGTTTTTT.

The chain combines TRBV5-4 with TRBJ2-1, with 9 bases matching TRBD2. The CDR3 extends over 13 amino acids. The germline V gene encodes CDR1 SGHNT and CDR2 YYREEE (reference sequence). The V gene end was trimmed by 7 bases and the J gene end by 9 bases; junction bases not matched to a gene: 8. For the CDR3, the DNA is TGTGCCAGCCTGCTAGCGGGGCTGGGTGAGCAGTTCTTC. It translates to CASLLAGLGEQFF. Combining the CDR3 with reference TRBV5-4 and TRBJ2-1 gives the whole variable domain ETGVTQSPTHLIKTRGQQVTLRCSSQSGHNTVSWYQQALGQGPQFIFQYYREEENGRGNFPPRFSGLQFPNYSSELNVNALELDDSALYLCASLLAGLGEQFFGPGTRLTVL.

This chain links TRBV6-5 with TRBJ2-2; D not resolved. Germline values: CDR1 MNHEY, CDR2 SVGAGI. CDR3 length: 15 residues. The V end lost 6 bases, the J end lost 0 bases, and 11 bases lay between the germline ends. This CDR3 reads CASRPLPANTGELFF. The CDR3 region has the DNA TGTGCCAGCAGGCCACTCCCGGCGAACACCGGGGAGCTGTTTTTT.

The J gene is TRBJ2-1, the V gene TRBV19; D uncertain. The CDR3 spans 15 residues. V gave up 4 bases and J gave up 4 bases, with 14 bases separating them. CDR1 LNHDA and CDR2 SQIVND come from the germline V gene (reference sequence). CDR3 loop: CASSNPGQPYNEQFF. The CDR3 DNA reads TGTGCCAGTAGTAATCCAGGCCAGCCATACAATGAGCAGTTCTTC. The whole variable domain, filled in from reference TRBV19 and TRBJ2-1, reads DGGITQSPKYLFRKEGQNVTLSCEQNLNHDAMYWYRQDPGQGLRLIYYSQIVNDFQKGDIAEGYSVSREKKESFPLTVTSAQKNPTAFYLCASSNPGQPYNEQFFGPGTRLTVL.

This clone was recorded only once. The J gene is TRBJ1-4, the V gene TRBV6-5; D is perhaps TRBD1 (6 bases). Trimming cost V 6 bases and J 7 bases, with 18 bases left between them. This CDR3 region has 15 residues. Per germline, CDR1 MNHEY and CDR2 SVGAGI. CDR3 region: CASRPGGAFSEKLFF. CDR3 bases: TGTGCCAGCAGGCCGGGGGGCGCCTTCAGTGAAAAACTGTTTTTT.